Listed below are T cell receptor beta chains from one sample, sequenced in a study of blood T cells in healthy people across ages. MiXCR, applied by TCRdb to the 5' RACE reads, yields one record per CDR3 protein. Found here are hundreds of thousands of distinct CDR3 sequences, under 30% of them singletons; the top ten hold around 16%. The sample comprised blood. The source is an elderly woman in good health. Both conserved end residues are part of each CDR3. A D gene is named only where the DNA matches it firmly. Clone size, where shown, is once, few, many, or a class for clones that have expanded.

TRBJ1-1	.	15	TRBV9	many	CASSGSTPQGTEAFF	TGTGCCAGCAGCGGATCAACCCCTCAGGGCACTGAAGCTTTCTTT
TRBJ2-3	.	15	TRBV12-3/TRBV12-4	.	CASSFQRVNTDTQYF	TGTGCCAGCAGTTTTCAGAGAGTGAACACAGATACGCAGTATTTT
TRBJ2-7	TRBD1	17	TRBV5-1	.	CASSLADRGTGRDEQYF	TGCGCCAGCAGCTTGGCCGATAGGGGGACAGGGAGAGACGAGCAGTACTTC
TRBJ2-7	.	15	TRBV6-1	many	CASSDGGGRSYEQYF	TGTGCCAGCAGCGACGGAGGGGGCCGCTCCTACGAGCAGTACTTC
TRBJ1-4	TRBD1	15	TRBV5-1	few	CASSLTDRGHEKLFF	TGCGCCAGCAGCTTGACGGACAGGGGGCATGAAAAACTGTTTTTT
TRBJ2-3	TRBD2	14	TRBV7-9	many	CASSLTSGGDTQYF	TGTGCCAGCAGCTTGACTAGCGGGGGAGATACGCAGTATTTT
TRBJ2-5	.	16	TRBV19	few	CASSKGVRVGFETQYF	TGTGCCAGTAGTAAGGGGGTTCGTGTAGGCTTCGAGACCCAGTACTTC
TRBJ2-5	TRBD2	15	TRBV6-5	many	CASSQGGGAQETQYF	TGTGCCAGCAGTCAAGGCGGGGGTGCACAAGAGACCCAGTACTTC
TRBJ2-5	.	13	TRBV7-2	many	CASIRGGQETQYF	TGTGCCAGCATTAGGGGGGGACAAGAGACCCAGTACTTC
TRBJ2-5	.	14	TRBV20-1	many	CSASPKGNQETQYF	TGCAGTGCTAGCCCAAAGGGGAACCAAGAGACCCAGTACTTC
TRBJ1-5	.	15	TRBV20-1	.	CSAQQVTGSNQPQHF	TGCAGTGCTCAACAGGTCACTGGGAGCAATCAGCCCCAGCATTTT
TRBJ1-1	TRBD1	16	TRBV6-2/TRBV6-3	.	CASSYRPGGLGTEAFF	TGTGCCAGCAGTTACCGCCCAGGGGGCTTGGGCACTGAAGCTTTCTTT
TRBJ1-6	.	13	TRBV29-1	.	CSVMALDGSPPHF	TGCAGCGTCATGGCCTTGGACGGTTCACCCCCCCACTTT
TRBJ2-3	.	15	TRBV5-4	many	CASSSRLADTDTQYF	TGTGCCAGCAGCTCAAGATTAGCGGACACAGATACGCAGTATTTT
TRBJ2-1	TRBD2	15	TRBV5-6	many	CASSRTSVTYNEQFF	TGTGCCAGCAGCCGCACTAGCGTCACCTACAATGAGCAGTTCTTC
TRBJ2-3	.	13	TRBV6-1	many	CASSHDHGDTQYF	TGTGCCAGCTCCCACGACCATGGAGATACGCAGTATTTT
TRBJ1-2	.	11	TRBV12-3/TRBV12-4	many	CASSLRYGYTF	TGTGCCAGCAGTTTACGCTATGGCTACACCTTC
TRBJ2-3	.	16	TRBV29-1	many	CSVEDLDRASTDTQYF	TGCAGCGTTGAAGATCTGGACAGAGCTAGCACAGATACGCAGTATTTT
TRBJ2-7	.	13	TRBV29-1	many	CSVEGPGAYEQYF	TGCAGCGTTGAAGGACCAGGGGCCTACGAGCAGTACTTC
TRBJ1-6	.	15	TRBV20-1	.	CSGAGAGVVNSPLHF	TGCAGTGGAGCAGGGGCAGGGGTAGTCAATTCACCCCTCCACTTT